This T cell receptor (beta chain) was sequenced in a study of cytomegalovirus exposure and HLA in healthy donors. Primers for the PCR totalled 60 Vbeta and 13 Jbeta. TCRdb's copy holds only in-frame clones and misses some; the assay was immunoSEQ multiplex PCR. The sample has tens of thousands of clones, 75% to 85% seen once. V dropped 2 bases and J dropped 0 bases, with 11 bases sitting between them. The CDR3 loop spans 16 amino acids. Germline CDR1 MNHEY, CDR2 SMNVEV (reference sequence). This TCR was sampled from a man aged 45-65 years in good health and CMV-seropositive. The sequencing sample was made of PBMCs. The rearrangement uses TRBV27 and TRBJ2-4; D unclear. CDR3 nucleotide sequence: TGTGCCAGCAGTTTAGCGGCCGGCTTAGCCAAAAACATTCAGTACTTC. Translated: CASSLAAGLAKNIQYF.